The present entry profiles one T cell receptor beta chain with its context. Its antigen remains unknown. This CDR3 region has 13 residues. CDR1 and CDR2 from the germline V gene are SNHLY and FYNNEI. V was cut by 4 bases and J by 5 bases, with 11 bases left in between. This sample is drawn from a study of beta chain features in type 1 diabetes. Whole-study findings and limits: Patients with Type 1 diabetes showed moderately but significantly shorter TCRB CDR3s in all four CD4+ subsets.

Since all of the isolated RNA was reverse transcribed, expressed TCRB transcripts were what got sequenced. Profiling relied on immunoSEQ multiplex PCR, and the TCRdb table lists in-frame clones only, not all of them. The data show around 110,000 clones, about 15% seen once. V and J are TRBV2 and TRBJ1-2; D unresolved. The source material was central memory CD4+ T cells from blood. The origin of this receptor is a man aged 25 to 45 with type 1 diabetes. The CDR3 protein is CASSGYPGYGYTF. The CDR3 DNA follows: TGTGCCAGCAGTGGGTACCCGGGGTATGGCTACACCTTC.